These 6 T cell receptor beta chains were all obtained from the same sample, sequenced in a study of blood T cell repertoires in COVID-19 (dated by TCRdb to 2018 to 2020). The library was made by the immunoSEQ multiplex PCR assay. TCRdb holds this immuneACCESS table with in-frame rearrangements only. Some clones are missing; in checked studies, unresolved V genes explain under half, and the rest has no known cause. Recorded for this sample are about 95,000 clones; under 95% of them occurred a single time. Together, the top ten hold under 5% of the sample. Sequencing was carried out using peripheral blood. The receptors were sampled from a woman aged 45-59 years in a cohort sampled during active COVID-19.

This chain links TRBV10-1 with TRBJ2-5, with 9 bases fitting TRBD1. The CDR3 is 14 amino acids. From germline, CDR1 is WNHNN and CDR2 SYGVQD (reference sequence). The ends lost 6 bases at V and 7 bases at J; junction bases unmatched: 9. The CDR3 protein is CASRIPGQGSTQYF. The DNA for the CDR3 is TGCGCCAGCAGAATACCGGGACAGGGCTCGACCCAGTACTTC.

The chain couples TRBV6-5 to TRBJ1-1; D is ambiguous. Germline V CDR1 and CDR2: MNHEY, SVGAGI. The CDR3 is 12 residues long. Trimming removed 6 bases at V and 5 bases at J, with 10 bases between. CDR3 protein: CASSPRRTEAFF. The CDR3 bases are TGTGCCAGCAGCCCCCGGAGGACTGAAGCTTTCTTT.

The J gene is TRBJ2-1, the V gene TRBV10-3, with 8 positions matching TRBD1. With 11 bases clipped from V and 10 bases from J, the junction kept 7 bases outside the gene matches. The germline CDR1 and CDR2 sequences are ENHRY and SYGVKD. The CDR3 totals 11 residues. The CDR3 DNA sequence: TGTGCCTCCCAGGGGGCTGGAGAGCAGTTCTTC. Amino acid sequence: CASQGAGEQFF.

The J gene is TRBJ1-2, the V gene TRBV4-2; 7 nucleotides align to TRBD1. J was trimmed by 5 bases and V by 2 bases; bases with no gene match: 8. The CDR3 contains 15 residues. Germline CDR1 LGHNA, CDR2 YNFKEQ. The CDR3 sequence is CASSQYRQGQYGYTF. CDR3 DNA sequence: TGTGCCAGCAGCCAATATCGACAGGGACAATATGGCTACACCTTC.

The V gene is TRBV30, the J gene TRBJ2-7; possibly TRBD1 for D (6 bases). Germline V gene sequence: CDR1 GTSNPN, CDR2 SVGIG (reference sequence). Trimming cost V 3 bases and J 3 bases, with 18 bases left between them. The CDR3 is made up of 15 amino acids. The CDR3 loop reads CAWREKPGHNYEQYF. DNA for the CDR3: TGTGCCTGGAGGGAAAAACCGGGACATAACTACGAGCAGTACTTC.

The chain joins TRBV5-4 to TRBJ2-7; D uncertain. V was pared by 4 bases and J by 3 bases, with 20 bases between. This CDR3 region has 16 residues. Germline values: CDR1 SGHNT, CDR2 YYREEE (reference sequence). The CDR3 bases are TGTGCCAGCAGCCCTGGAGTTCTACCGAAGAGCTACGAGCAGTACTTC. This codes for CASSPGVLPKSYEQYF.